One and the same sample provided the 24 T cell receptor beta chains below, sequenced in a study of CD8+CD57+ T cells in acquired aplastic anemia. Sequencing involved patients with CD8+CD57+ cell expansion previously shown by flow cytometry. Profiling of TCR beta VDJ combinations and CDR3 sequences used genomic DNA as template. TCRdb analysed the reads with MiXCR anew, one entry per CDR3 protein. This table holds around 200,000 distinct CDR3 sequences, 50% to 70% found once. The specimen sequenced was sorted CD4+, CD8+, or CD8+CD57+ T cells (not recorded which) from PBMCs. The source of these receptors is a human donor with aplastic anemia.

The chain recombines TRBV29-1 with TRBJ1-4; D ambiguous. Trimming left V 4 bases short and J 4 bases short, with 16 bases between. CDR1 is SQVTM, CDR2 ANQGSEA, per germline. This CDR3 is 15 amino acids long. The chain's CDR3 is CSVVRGAGGNEKLFF. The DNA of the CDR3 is TGCAGCGTTGTAAGAGGTGCAGGAGGTAATGAAAAACTGTTTTTT.

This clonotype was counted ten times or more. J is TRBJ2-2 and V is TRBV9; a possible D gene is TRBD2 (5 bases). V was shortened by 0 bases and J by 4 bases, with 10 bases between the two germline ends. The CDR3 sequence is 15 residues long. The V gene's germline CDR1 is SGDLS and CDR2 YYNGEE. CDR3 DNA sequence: TGTGCCAGCAGCGTAGTTTCTAGCCCCACCGGGGAGCTGTTTTTT. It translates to CASSVVSSPTGELFF.

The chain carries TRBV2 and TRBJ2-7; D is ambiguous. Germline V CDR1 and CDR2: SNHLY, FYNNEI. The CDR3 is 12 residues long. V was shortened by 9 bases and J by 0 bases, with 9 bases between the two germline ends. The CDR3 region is CARGRYSYEQYF. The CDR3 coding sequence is TGTGCCAGAGGACGGTACTCCTACGAGCAGTACTTC.

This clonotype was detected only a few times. CDR3 coding DNA: TGTGCCAGCAGTGAAACAGGGATCTTCAATGAAAAACTGTTTTTT. This codes for CASSETGIFNEKLFF. The V gene is TRBV25-1, the J gene TRBJ1-4, with D possibly TRBD1 on 6 matching bases. Germline CDR1 is MGHDK and CDR2 is SYGVNS. The CDR3 extends over 15 amino acids. The V gene lost 2 bases and the J gene lost 5 bases, with 12 bases spanning the gap.

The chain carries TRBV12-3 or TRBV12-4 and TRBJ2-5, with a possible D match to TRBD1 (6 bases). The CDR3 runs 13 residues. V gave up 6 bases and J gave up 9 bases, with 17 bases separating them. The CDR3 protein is CASSPGEIQAQYF. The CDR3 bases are TGTGCCAGCAGCCCAGGGGAAATTCAGGCCCAGTACTTC.

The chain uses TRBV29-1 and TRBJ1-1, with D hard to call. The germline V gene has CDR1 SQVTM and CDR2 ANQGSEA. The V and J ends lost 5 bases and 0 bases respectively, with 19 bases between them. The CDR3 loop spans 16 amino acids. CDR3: CSVRFPARMMNTEAFF. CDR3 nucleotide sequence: TGCAGCGTTCGGTTCCCCGCCCGGATGATGAACACTGAAGCTTTCTTT.

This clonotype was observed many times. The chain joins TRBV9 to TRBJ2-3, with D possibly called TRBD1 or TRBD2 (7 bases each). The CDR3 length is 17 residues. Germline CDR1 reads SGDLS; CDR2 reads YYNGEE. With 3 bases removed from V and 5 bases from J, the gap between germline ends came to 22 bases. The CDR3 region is CASSARQGEGGGDTQYF. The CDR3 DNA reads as TGTGCCAGCAGCGCCAGACAGGGTGAGGGGGGGGGAGATACGCAGTATTTT.

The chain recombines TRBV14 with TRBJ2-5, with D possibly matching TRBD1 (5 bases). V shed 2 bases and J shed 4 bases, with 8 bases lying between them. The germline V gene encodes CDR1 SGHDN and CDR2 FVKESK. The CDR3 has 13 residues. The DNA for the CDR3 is TGTGCCAGCAGCCAACAGGGTGGAGAGACCCAGTACTTC. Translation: CASSQQGGETQYF.

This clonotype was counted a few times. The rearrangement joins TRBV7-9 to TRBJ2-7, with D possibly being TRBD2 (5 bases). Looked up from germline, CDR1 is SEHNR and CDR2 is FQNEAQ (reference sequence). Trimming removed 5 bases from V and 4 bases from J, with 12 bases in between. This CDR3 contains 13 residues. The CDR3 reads CASSPRTVYEQYF. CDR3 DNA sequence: TGTGCCAGCAGCCCACGGACTGTATACGAGCAGTACTTC.

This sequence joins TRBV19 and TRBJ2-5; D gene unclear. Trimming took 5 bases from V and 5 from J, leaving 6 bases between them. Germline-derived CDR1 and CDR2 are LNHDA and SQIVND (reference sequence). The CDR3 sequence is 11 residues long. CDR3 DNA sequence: TGTGCCAGTAGTTTTGCGGAGACCCAGTACTTC. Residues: CASSFAETQYF.

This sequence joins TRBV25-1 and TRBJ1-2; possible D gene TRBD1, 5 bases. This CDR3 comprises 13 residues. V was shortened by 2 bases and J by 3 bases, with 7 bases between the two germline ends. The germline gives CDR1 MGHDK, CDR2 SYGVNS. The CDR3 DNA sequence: TGTGCCAGCAGTGAAGGGGGAGACTATGGCTACACCTTC. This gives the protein CASSEGGDYGYTF.

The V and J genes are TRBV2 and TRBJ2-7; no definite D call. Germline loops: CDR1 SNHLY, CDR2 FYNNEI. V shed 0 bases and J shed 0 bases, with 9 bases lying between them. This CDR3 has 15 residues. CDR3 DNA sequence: TGTGCCAGCAGTGAAGCATTGCCAACCTCCTACGAGCAGTACTTC. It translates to CASSEALPTSYEQYF.

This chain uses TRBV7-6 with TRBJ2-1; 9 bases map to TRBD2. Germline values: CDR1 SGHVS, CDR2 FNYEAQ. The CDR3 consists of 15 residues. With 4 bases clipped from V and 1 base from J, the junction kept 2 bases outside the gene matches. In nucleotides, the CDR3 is TGTGCCAGCAGCTCAGCGGGGGGTTCCTACAATGAGCAGTTCTTC. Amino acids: CASSSAGGSYNEQFF.

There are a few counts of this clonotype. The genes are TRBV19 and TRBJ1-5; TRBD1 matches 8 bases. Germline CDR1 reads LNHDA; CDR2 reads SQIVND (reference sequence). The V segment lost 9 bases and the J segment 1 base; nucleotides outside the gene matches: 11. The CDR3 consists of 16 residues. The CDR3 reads CASQDRGSSSNQPQHF. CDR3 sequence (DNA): TGTGCCAGCCAAGACAGGGGCAGTTCGAGCAATCAGCCCCAGCATTTT.

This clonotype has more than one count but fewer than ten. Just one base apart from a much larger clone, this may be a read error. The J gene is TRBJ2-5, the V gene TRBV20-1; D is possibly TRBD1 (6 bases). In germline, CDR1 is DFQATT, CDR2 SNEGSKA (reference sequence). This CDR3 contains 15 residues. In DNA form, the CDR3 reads TGCAGTGCTCCCCCGGTTTGGGGGCCCCAAGAGACCCAGTGCTTC. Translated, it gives CSAPPVWGPQETQCF.

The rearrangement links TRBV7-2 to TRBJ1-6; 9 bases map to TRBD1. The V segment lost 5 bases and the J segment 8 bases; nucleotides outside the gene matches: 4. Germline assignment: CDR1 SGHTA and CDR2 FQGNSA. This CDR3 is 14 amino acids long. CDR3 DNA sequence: TGTGCCAGCAGCCTCCGGACAGGGGATTCACCCCTCCACTTT. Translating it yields CASSLRTGDSPLHF.

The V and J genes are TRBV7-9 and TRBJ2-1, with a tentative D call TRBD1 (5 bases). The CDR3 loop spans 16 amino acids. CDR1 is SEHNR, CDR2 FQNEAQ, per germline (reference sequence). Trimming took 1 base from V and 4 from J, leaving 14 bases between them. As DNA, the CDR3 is TGTGCCAGCAGCTTAGATGCAGGGATTGGATACAATGAGCAGTTCTTC. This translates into CASSLDAGIGYNEQFF.

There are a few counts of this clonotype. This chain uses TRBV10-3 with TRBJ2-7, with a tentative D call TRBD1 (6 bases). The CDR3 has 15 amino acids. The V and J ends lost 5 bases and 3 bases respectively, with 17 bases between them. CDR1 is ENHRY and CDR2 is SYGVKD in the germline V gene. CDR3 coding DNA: TGTGCCATCAGTTTTACTCCGGGACACAACTACGAGCAGTACTTC. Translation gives CAISFTPGHNYEQYF.

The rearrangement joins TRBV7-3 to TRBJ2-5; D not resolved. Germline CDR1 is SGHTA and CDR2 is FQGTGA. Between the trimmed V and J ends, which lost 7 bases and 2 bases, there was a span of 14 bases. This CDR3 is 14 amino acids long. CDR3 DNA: TGTGCCAGCACCGTTGTGGCGGATCAAGAGACCCAGTACTTC. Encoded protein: CASTVVADQETQYF. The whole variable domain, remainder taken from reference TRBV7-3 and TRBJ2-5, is GAGVSQTPSNKVTEKGKYVELRCDPISGHTALYWYRQSLGQGPEFLIYFQGTGAADDSGLPNDRFFAVRPEGSVSTLKIQRTERGDSAVYLCASTVVADQETQYFGPGTRLLVL.

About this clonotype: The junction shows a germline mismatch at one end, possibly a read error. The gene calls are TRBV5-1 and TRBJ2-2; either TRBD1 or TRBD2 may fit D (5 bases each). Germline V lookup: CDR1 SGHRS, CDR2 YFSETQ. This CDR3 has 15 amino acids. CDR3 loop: CASSLGDIGAGELVF. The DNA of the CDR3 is TGCGCCAGCAGCTTGGGGGATATTGGGGCCGGGGAGCTGGTTTTT. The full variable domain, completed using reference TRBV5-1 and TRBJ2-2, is KAGVTQTPRYLIKTRGQQVTLSCSPISGHRSVSWYQQTPGQGLQFLFEYFSETQRNKGNFPGRFSGRQFSNSRSEMNVSTLELGDSALYLCASSLGDIGAGELVFGEGSRLTVL.

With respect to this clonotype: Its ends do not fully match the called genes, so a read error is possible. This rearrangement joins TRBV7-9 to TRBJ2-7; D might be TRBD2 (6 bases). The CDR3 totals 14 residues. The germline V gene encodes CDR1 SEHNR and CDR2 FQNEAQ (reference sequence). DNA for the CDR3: TGTACCAGCAGCTTAGGAGGGAAGCTCTACGAGCAGTACTTC. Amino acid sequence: CTSSLGGKLYEQYF.

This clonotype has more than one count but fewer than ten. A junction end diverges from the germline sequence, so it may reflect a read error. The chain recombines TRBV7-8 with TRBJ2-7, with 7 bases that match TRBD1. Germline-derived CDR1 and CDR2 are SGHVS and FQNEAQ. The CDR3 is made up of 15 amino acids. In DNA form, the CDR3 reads TGTGCCAGCAGCCTAAGGGGGCTACGCTCCTATGAGCAGTACTTC. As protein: CASSLRGLRSYEQYF.

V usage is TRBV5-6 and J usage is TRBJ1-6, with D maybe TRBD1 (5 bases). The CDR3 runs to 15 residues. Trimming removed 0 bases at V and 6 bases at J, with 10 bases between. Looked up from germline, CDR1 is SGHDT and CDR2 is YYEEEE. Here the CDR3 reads CASSLVSGSNSPLHF. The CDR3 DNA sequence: TGTGCCAGCAGCTTGGTGTCAGGGAGTAATTCACCCCTCCACTTT.

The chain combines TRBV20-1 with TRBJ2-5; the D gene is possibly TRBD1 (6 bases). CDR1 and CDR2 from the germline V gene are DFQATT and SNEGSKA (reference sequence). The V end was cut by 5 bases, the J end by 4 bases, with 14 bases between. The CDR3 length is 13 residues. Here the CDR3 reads CSAQLGAGETQYF. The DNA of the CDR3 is TGCAGTGCTCAGCTGGGGGCGGGAGAGACCCAGTACTTC.